This T cell receptor beta chain was captured by sequencing in a study of molecular identifiers for immune sequencing clone quantification. Using a CD8+CD4-CCR7+CD45RA+ phenotype, naive CD8 T cells were sorted. The germline V gene has CDR1 SGDLS and CDR2 YYNGEE. This CDR3 region has 15 residues. Trimming at V came to 3 bases and at J to 6 bases, leaving 12 bases not matched to a gene. Previously described methods and listed TCR primers produced bulk TCR libraries. MiXCR was run by TCRdb on the PCR reads, yielding one entry per CDR3 protein. Of some 650,000 distinct CDR3 sequences in the sample, about 20% were seen once. This clonotype has just a few counts.

The clonotype was recovered from a human donor in good health. Some libraries in this study had Jurkat cell RNA spiked in. Sequencing was performed on naive CD8+ T cells from blood, with Jurkat cell RNA spiked in. Described subset: FACS-sorted CD8+CD4-CCR7+CD45RA+ naive T cells. This rearrangement joins TRBV9 to TRBJ2-7; 7 positions agree with TRBD1. CDR3 bases: TGTGCCAGCAGCGACCGACAGGGCTTATCGGGCGAGCAGTACTTC. Translation: CASSDRQGLSGEQYF.